This TCR beta chain was captured by sequencing in a study of blood T cell repertoires in COVID-19. Sequenced by immunoSEQ multiplex PCR; TCRdb stores in-frame clones only, minus some. The sample consists of about 140,000 clones, about 75% of them appearing once. The CDR3 has 17 residues. The germline V and J ends were trimmed by 1 base and 0 bases, with 16 bases remaining between them. The V gene's germline CDR1 is GTSNPN and CDR2 SVGIG (reference sequence). Participants, about 18 to 90 years old, spanned under 30 US areas. The study assigned cohorts using participant-reported clinical history. The receptor comes from a woman in her fifties or sixties who had recovered from COVID-19. Sequenced input: PBMCs or T cells enriched from blood (not recorded which). The chain is built from TRBV30 and TRBJ1-5; D remains ambiguous. The CDR3 here is CAWSAHRSLYSNQPQHF. The CDR3 nucleotides read TGTGCCTGGAGTGCCCACAGAAGCCTTTATAGCAATCAGCCCCAGCATTTT.